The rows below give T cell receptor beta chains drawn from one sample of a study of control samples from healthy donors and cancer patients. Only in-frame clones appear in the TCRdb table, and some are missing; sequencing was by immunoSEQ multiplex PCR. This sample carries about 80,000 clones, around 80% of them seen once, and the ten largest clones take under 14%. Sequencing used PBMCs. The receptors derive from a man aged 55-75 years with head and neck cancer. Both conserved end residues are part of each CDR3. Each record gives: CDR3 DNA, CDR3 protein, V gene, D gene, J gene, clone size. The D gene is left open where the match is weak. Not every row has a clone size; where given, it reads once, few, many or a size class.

cdr3_nt: TGCGCCAGCAGCTTGACAGGGGGAACTAACTATGGCTACACCTTC; cdr3_aa: CASSLTGGTNYGYTF; v_call: TRBV5-1; d_call: TRBD1; j_call: TRBJ1-2; clone_size: NA
cdr3_nt: TGTGCCAGCAGCCCGGTGGGCCAAACACTGCAGTACTTC; cdr3_aa: CASSPVGQTLQYF; v_call: TRBV6-5; d_call: NA; j_call: TRBJ2-7; clone_size: NA
cdr3_nt: TGCGCCAGCAGCTTGGCTCTAGCGGGAACAACAGATACGCAGTATTTT; cdr3_aa: CASSLALAGTTDTQYF; v_call: TRBV5-1; d_call: TRBD2; j_call: TRBJ2-3; clone_size: NA
cdr3_nt: TGTGCCAGCAGCTTGGGATTCATATCGGGACACCTCTACAATGAGCAGTTCTTC; cdr3_aa: CASSLGFISGHLYNEQFF; v_call: TRBV5-6; d_call: NA; j_call: TRBJ2-1; clone_size: few
cdr3_nt: TGTGCCAGCAGTGAAGGGAGGACAGCTAATGAGCAGTTCTTC; cdr3_aa: CASSEGRTANEQFF; v_call: TRBV6-1; d_call: NA; j_call: TRBJ2-1; clone_size: NA
cdr3_nt: TGTGCCAGCAGCGGTCCCGGGCCAGAAGAGACCCAGTACTTC; cdr3_aa: CASSGPGPEETQYF; v_call: TRBV5-4; d_call: NA; j_call: TRBJ2-5; clone_size: NA
cdr3_nt: TGTGCCAGCTCTTGGCCAGGGGACAAAAACATTCAGTACTTC; cdr3_aa: CASSWPGDKNIQYF; v_call: TRBV18; d_call: NA; j_call: TRBJ2-4; clone_size: NA
cdr3_nt: TGCGCCAGCACCCAACAGGGATTTCCCGGCTCCGGCACCGGGGAGCTGTTTTTT; cdr3_aa: CASTQQGFPGSGTGELFF; v_call: TRBV5-1; d_call: NA; j_call: TRBJ2-2; clone_size: few
cdr3_nt: TGTGCCAGCAGCCAAGCTAGCGGGAGAGATACGCAGTATTTT; cdr3_aa: CASSQASGRDTQYF; v_call: TRBV3-1/TRBV3-2; d_call: TRBD2; j_call: TRBJ2-3; clone_size: NA
cdr3_nt: TGTGCCAGCAGCCAAGATCTACTAGCCGGAACGTTCTTC; cdr3_aa: CASSQDLLAGTFF; v_call: TRBV4-2; d_call: NA; j_call: TRBJ2-1; clone_size: NA
cdr3_nt: TGTGCCAGCAGCAACGGTGTTAGGACTGGGGAAGGTGAGCAGTACTTC; cdr3_aa: CASSNGVRTGEGEQYF; v_call: TRBV21-1; d_call: NA; j_call: TRBJ2-7; clone_size: NA
cdr3_nt: TGTGCCAGCAGACGGCAACTGAACACTGAAGCTTTCTTT; cdr3_aa: CASRRQLNTEAFF; v_call: TRBV12-3/TRBV12-4; d_call: NA; j_call: TRBJ1-1; clone_size: NA
cdr3_nt: TGTGCCAGCAGCTTGGATGGGAGGAATCAGCCCCAGCATTTT; cdr3_aa: CASSLDGRNQPQHF; v_call: TRBV5-6; d_call: NA; j_call: TRBJ1-5; clone_size: NA
cdr3_nt: TGTGCCAGCAGTGCCAGTCATACTGAAGCTTTCTTT; cdr3_aa: CASSASHTEAFF; v_call: TRBV25-1; d_call: NA; j_call: TRBJ1-1; clone_size: NA
cdr3_nt: TGTGCCAGCAGCAGGGAGAACTATGGCTACACCTTC; cdr3_aa: CASSRENYGYTF; v_call: TRBV5-6; d_call: NA; j_call: TRBJ1-2; clone_size: NA
cdr3_nt: TGTGCCAGCAGCTCCGCGGGAGGGCCTCGGGAGACCCAGTACTTC; cdr3_aa: CASSSAGGPRETQYF; v_call: TRBV7-2; d_call: TRBD2; j_call: TRBJ2-5; clone_size: NA
cdr3_nt: TGTGCCAGCTCACTCTCCGGGGCCTACAATGAGCAGTTCTTC; cdr3_aa: CASSLSGAYNEQFF; v_call: TRBV18; d_call: NA; j_call: TRBJ2-1; clone_size: NA
cdr3_nt: TGCGCCAGCAGTGTTTTCGTTAAAGATACGCAGTATTTT; cdr3_aa: CASSVFVKDTQYF; v_call: TRBV10-2; d_call: NA; j_call: TRBJ2-3; clone_size: NA
cdr3_nt: TGTGCCAGCTCAAGGACAGGGAGGGGCACAGATACGCAGTATTTT; cdr3_aa: CASSRTGRGTDTQYF; v_call: TRBV18; d_call: NA; j_call: TRBJ2-3; clone_size: NA